Presented here are 30 T cell receptor beta chains from one specimen sequenced in a study of blood T cell repertoires in COVID-19. Clones were sequenced by immunoSEQ multiplex PCR, and TCRdb holds only the in-frame ones, with some missing. The sample has about 6,800 clones; 80% to 90% are singletons. Sequencing was performed on peripheral blood. The receptors here all came from a human donor in a cohort sampled during active COVID-19.

This chain links TRBV6-2 or TRBV6-3 with TRBJ2-3; 12 bases match TRBD2. There are 17 residues in the CDR3. The germline CDR1 and CDR2 sequences are MNHEY and SVGEGT. Trimming removed 5 bases from V and 5 bases from J; junction bases left unmatched: 11. The DNA for the CDR3 is TGTGCCAGCAGTCCGTCTAGCGGGGGGGCCCGGTTAGATACGCAGTATTTT. It is translated as CASSPSSGGARLDTQYF.

The chain combines TRBV6-1 with TRBJ2-7, with TRBD1 identical over 7 bases. CDR3 length: 14 residues. The V gene end was trimmed by 3 bases and the J gene end by 0 bases; junction bases not matched to a gene: 2. Germline CDR1 reads MNHNS; CDR2 reads SASEGT. CDR3 sequence: CASSEGQSSYEQYF. Here the CDR3 DNA reads TGTGCCAGCAGTGAGGGACAGAGCTCCTACGAGCAGTACTTC.

This clone was detected a few times. The rearrangement links TRBV7-9 to TRBJ2-1; 7 bases match TRBD2. Trimming removed 5 bases from V and 12 bases from J; junction bases left unmatched: 13. Germline CDR1 is SEHNR and CDR2 is FQNEAQ (reference sequence). The CDR3 has 14 residues. The CDR3 sequence is CASSLVASGLRQFF. The DNA of the CDR3 is TGTGCCAGCAGCCTTGTGGCTAGCGGACTCAGGCAGTTCTTC.

The chain combines TRBV11-2 with TRBJ2-1; 9 bases map to TRBD1. Unmatched junction bases numbered 3, after V lost 4 bases and J lost 5 bases. The CDR3 runs to 14 residues. Germline V lookup: CDR1 SGHAT, CDR2 FQNNGV. CDR3 in DNA: TGTGCCAGCAGCTATACAGGGGGCCACAATGAGCAGTTCTTC. It specifies CASSYTGGHNEQFF.

This clone was seen only a few times. V is TRBV12-3 or TRBV12-4 and J is TRBJ2-2; D not resolved. With 3 bases removed from V and 9 bases from J, the gap between germline ends came to 5 bases. The CDR3 consists of 11 residues. The CDR3: CASSFRRELFF. The CDR3 nucleotides read TGTGCCAGCAGTTTCAGGCGGGAGCTGTTTTTT.

CDR3 region: CASSLSLAGIYEQYF. The DNA of the CDR3 is TGTGCCAGCAGCTTGAGTCTAGCGGGAATCTACGAGCAGTACTTC. The chain joins TRBV5-8 to TRBJ2-7; 9 bases line up with TRBD2. The CDR3 length is 15 residues. V shed 1 base, J shed 3 bases, and the junction held 5 bases outside the gene matches. CDR1 is SGHTS, CDR2 YDEGEE, per germline. The full variable domain, rest sourced from reference TRBV5-8 and TRBJ2-7, is EAGVTQSPTHLIKTRGQQATLRCSPISGHTSVYWYQQALGLGLQFLLWYDEGEERNRGNFPPRFSGRQFPNYSSELNVNALELEDSALYLCASSLSLAGIYEQYFGPGTRLTVT.

V and J are TRBV5-1 and TRBJ2-5, with 9 nucleotides matching TRBD1. The ends lost 5 bases at V and 4 bases at J; junction bases unmatched: 12. This CDR3 region has 16 residues. The germline gives CDR1 SGHRS, CDR2 YFSETQ. The CDR3 region has the DNA TGCGCCAGCAGTCGAGCCGGGACAGGGTTCTCAGAGACCCAGTACTTC. It encodes CASSRAGTGFSETQYF.

The chain carries TRBV2 and TRBJ1-5; a weak D match, TRBD1 (5 bases). CDR1 and CDR2 from the germline V gene are SNHLY and FYNNEI. The germline V and J ends were trimmed by 4 bases and 4 bases, with 8 bases remaining between them. This CDR3 region has 13 residues. This CDR3 reads CASSGTGNQPQHF. CDR3 nucleotides: TGTGCCAGCAGTGGAACAGGTAATCAGCCCCAGCATTTT. Full variable domain (remainder filled in from reference TRBV2 and TRBJ1-5): EPEVTQTPSHQVTQMGQEVILRCVPISNHLYFYWYRQILGQKVEFLVSFYNNEISEKSEIFDDQFSVERPDGSNFTLKIRSTKLEDSAMYFCASSGTGNQPQHFGDGTRLSIL.

This clone came up a few times. The rearrangement joins TRBV2 to TRBJ2-7; D is possibly TRBD2 (6 bases). V shed 4 bases and J shed 7 bases, with 14 bases lying between them. Germline assignment: CDR1 SNHLY and CDR2 FYNNEI. This CDR3 is built from 13 residues. The CDR3 is CASSVAAAGEQYF. DNA for the CDR3: TGTGCCAGCAGTGTGGCAGCTGCGGGGGAGCAGTACTTC.

V usage is TRBV7-3 and J usage is TRBJ2-1; 9 bases fit TRBD1. The length of the CDR3 is 15 residues. In germline, CDR1 is SGHTA, CDR2 FQGTGA. The V and J ends lost 4 bases and 7 bases, in that order; junction bases with no gene match: 8. CDR3 coding DNA: TGTGCCAGCAGCTGGGGGACAGGGTTACTAAATGAGCAGTTCTTC. As protein: CASSWGTGLLNEQFF.

This clone was seen only once. This sequence joins TRBV18 and TRBJ1-1; the D gene is possibly TRBD1 (5 bases). V lost 0 bases and J lost 4, with 18 bases in between. The CDR3 runs 17 residues. CDR1 and CDR2 from the germline V gene are KGHSH and LQKENI. This CDR3 reads CASSPPGRGGRATEAFF. The CDR3 DNA is TGTGCCAGCTCACCACCAGGTAGGGGCGGCAGGGCCACTGAAGCTTTCTTT.

V usage is TRBV3-1 (or the pseudogene TRBV3-2) and J usage is TRBJ2-1; the match to TRBD2 covers 8 bases. Germline-derived CDR1 and CDR2 are LGHDT and YNNKEL (reference sequence). The J segment lost 1 base and the V segment lost 4 bases, leaving 6 bases of the junction unmatched. This CDR3 has 16 amino acids. The CDR3 reads CASSPRSGRSYNEQFF. CDR3 bases: TGTGCCAGCAGCCCTCGAAGCGGGAGATCCTACAATGAGCAGTTCTTC.

The chain couples TRBV28 to TRBJ2-1; TRBD2 matches 8 bases. Germline CDR1 and CDR2: MDHEN and SYDVKM. V trimming: 5 bases; J trimming: 5 bases; junction bases outside the gene matches: 5. This CDR3 has 14 amino acids. CDR3 DNA: TGTGCCAGCAGTCTAACTAGCGGTCACAATGAGCAGTTCTTC. It encodes CASSLTSGHNEQFF.

This clone has just one count. The chain couples TRBV27 to TRBJ2-4; D possibly corresponds to TRBD1 (6 bases). CDR3 size: 15 residues. With 6 bases removed from V and 2 bases from J, the gap between germline ends came to 14 bases. CDR1 is MNHEY, CDR2 SMNVEV, per germline (reference sequence). CDR3 bases: TGTGCCAGCAGCGGGACACCCTCCTCCAAAAACATTCAGTACTTC. Amino acids: CASSGTPSSKNIQYF.

In this sample, this clone turned up once. The CDR3 nucleotides read TGCAGCGTTGCTGGACAGGGTAAAGAGACCCAGTACTTC. Protein sequence: CSVAGQGKETQYF. This chain uses TRBV29-1 with TRBJ2-5, with 8 nucleotides matching TRBD1. The CDR3 runs 13 residues. The trim removed 4 bases at V and 3 bases at J, leaving 4 bases unmatched. Per the germline V gene, CDR1 is SQVTM and CDR2 is ANQGSEA.

J is TRBJ2-7 and V is TRBV6-6; TRBD1 aligns across 7 bases. CDR3 length: 14 residues. Germline lookup yields CDR1 MNHNY and CDR2 SVGAGI (reference sequence). V dropped 0 bases and J dropped 5; count of bases not matched to a gene: 4. The CDR3 sequence is CASSYSTGLNEQYF. The DNA of the CDR3 is TGTGCCAGCAGTTACTCGACAGGGCTCAACGAGCAGTACTTC.

This chain joins TRBV5-1 and TRBJ2-5; TRBD1 aligns across 7 bases. The CDR3 runs to 13 residues. Trimming removed 4 bases from V and 3 bases from J; junction bases left unmatched: 3. Germline V lookup: CDR1 SGHRS, CDR2 YFSETQ. This chain's CDR3 is CASSPQGEETQYF. DNA of the CDR3: TGCGCCAGCAGCCCGCAGGGGGAAGAGACCCAGTACTTC.

The J gene is TRBJ1-3, the V gene TRBV19, with D tentatively TRBD1 (5 bases). The CDR3 length is 14 residues. Deletions cut 6 bases from V and 0 bases from J, with 9 bases between. Germline V lookup: CDR1 LNHDA, CDR2 SQIVND (reference sequence). This CDR3 is CASRRGNSGNTIYF. The DNA for the CDR3 is TGTGCCAGTAGGCGGGGGAACTCTGGAAACACCATATATTTT.

CDR3 DNA: TGTGCCTCTGTGGGGCAGGGAACCTACGAGCAGTACTTC. This gives the protein CASVGQGTYEQYF. The chain links TRBV7-9 to TRBJ2-7; tentatively, D is TRBD1 (5 bases). The CDR3 is made up of 13 amino acids. Trimming removed 11 bases at V and 2 bases at J, with 16 bases between. CDR1 is SEHNR, CDR2 FQNEAQ, per germline (reference sequence). Variable domain in full (rest from reference TRBV7-9 and TRBJ2-7): DTGVSQNPRHKITKRGQNVTFRCDPISEHNRLYWYRQTLGQGPEFLTYFQNEAQLEKSRLLSDRFSAERPKGSFSTLEIQRTEQGDSAMYLCASVGQGTYEQYFGPGTRLTVT.

The rearrangement joins TRBV6-5 to TRBJ2-5, with 7 nucleotides matching TRBD1. With V trimmed by 6 bases and J by 1 base, 5 bases remained unmatched. The germline CDR1 and CDR2 sequences are MNHEY and SVGAGI. The CDR3 length is 14 residues. In DNA, the CDR3 is TGTGCCAGCAGCCGGGACAGTACCCAAGAGACCCAGTACTTC. Translating it yields CASSRDSTQETQYF.

In DNA, the CDR3 is TGCAGCGTTGAAGTGGGGACAGGGGGCGTAGACTATGGCTACACCTTC. The encoded protein is CSVEVGTGGVDYGYTF. The rearrangement links TRBV29-1 to TRBJ1-2; the match to TRBD1 covers 12 bases. V lost 1 base to trimming and J lost 3 bases; unmatched junction nucleotides: 6. This CDR3 is built from 16 residues. CDR1 is SQVTM, CDR2 ANQGSEA, per germline.

The chain carries TRBV9 and TRBJ1-6; D unresolved. Germline CDR1 reads SGDLS; CDR2 reads YYNGEE. This CDR3 has 15 residues. The V and J ends lost 3 bases and 7 bases respectively, with 14 bases between them. CDR3 DNA sequence: TGTGCCAGCAGCGCCTCCCCTCGGGGAAATTCACCCCTCCACTTT. Translating it yields CASSASPRGNSPLHF.

This clone was counted only a few times. The CDR3 bases are TGTGCCAGCAGTGGAGCGGACCAATCTGGAAACACCATATATTTT. Its translation: CASSGADQSGNTIYF. V usage is TRBV6-2 or TRBV6-3 and J usage is TRBJ1-3; D is ambiguous. V dropped 5 bases and J dropped 1 base, with 12 bases sitting between them. The CDR3 runs 15 residues. The germline CDR1 and CDR2 sequences are MNHEY and SVGEGT.

The J gene is TRBJ1-1, the V gene TRBV30; 9 bases are a match to TRBD1. The V gene end was trimmed by 4 bases and the J gene end by 13 bases; junction bases not matched to a gene: 10. CDR1 is GTSNPN and CDR2 is SVGIG in the germline V gene (reference sequence). The CDR3 is 12 amino acids. Written as DNA, the CDR3 is TGTGCCTGGAACCAGGGACAGGGCGAGGATTTCTTT. Its translation is CAWNQGQGEDFF.

This clone was seen once. The genes are TRBV28 and TRBJ2-3; D is perhaps TRBD2 (6 bases). The CDR3 extends over 17 amino acids. V lost 4 bases and J 2 bases, leaving 19 bases between the germline ends. Germline-derived CDR1 and CDR2 are MDHEN and SYDVKM. The CDR3 DNA is TGTGCCAGCAGTTCTCCTTATGGGACTTCTGACACAGATACGCAGTATTTT. Its protein product is CASSSPYGTSDTDTQYF. The full variable domain, completed using reference TRBV28 and TRBJ2-3, is DVKVTQSSRYLVKRTGEKVFLECVQDMDHENMFWYRQDPGLGLRLIYFSYDVKMKEKGDIPEGYSVSREKKERFSLILESASTNQTSMYLCASSSPYGTSDTDTQYFGPGTRLTVL.

The CDR3 nucleotides are TGTGCCAGCAGCGTCTTACCGCCGGGACAGTTGAACACTGAAGCTTTCTTT. Protein: CASSVLPPGQLNTEAFF. This chain joins TRBV9 and TRBJ1-1; 7 bases agree with TRBD1. The CDR3 runs to 17 residues. Germline V CDR1 and CDR2: SGDLS, YYNGEE. With 2 bases clipped from V and 0 bases from J, the junction kept 10 bases outside the gene matches.

The chain has TRBV11-2 and TRBJ2-3; 8 nucleotides line up with TRBD2. The ends lost 2 bases at V and 4 bases at J; junction bases unmatched: 5. Germline CDR1 reads SGHAT; CDR2 reads FQNNGV. The CDR3 totals 15 residues. CDR3 region: CASSLRGAGADTQYF. The CDR3 coding sequence is TGTGCCAGCAGCTTAAGGGGAGCGGGGGCAGATACGCAGTATTTT.

In DNA, the CDR3 is TGTGCCAGCAGCACTAGCGGGGGTCTCGGGACAGATACGCAGTATTTT. Its translation: CASSTSGGLGTDTQYF. V gene TRBV2 combines with J gene TRBJ2-3; 11 nucleotides align to TRBD2. Unmatched junction bases numbered 8, after V lost 6 bases and J lost 3 bases. CDR1 is SNHLY, CDR2 FYNNEI, per germline. CDR3 size: 16 residues.

The J gene is TRBJ1-1, the V gene TRBV13; maybe TRBD1 (5 bases). The CDR3 loop spans 15 amino acids. V was shortened by 0 bases and J by 3 bases, with 11 bases between the two germline ends. Per the germline V gene, CDR1 is PRHDT and CDR2 is FYEKMQ (reference sequence). This chain's CDR3 is CASSLGAGLDTEAFF. In nucleotides, the CDR3 is TGTGCCAGCAGCTTAGGGGCGGGGCTTGACACTGAAGCTTTCTTT.

This chain joins TRBV3-1 (or the pseudogene TRBV3-2) and TRBJ2-5, with 13 positions matching TRBD2. CDR3 length: 18 residues. V shed 3 bases, J shed 5 bases, and the junction held 12 bases outside the gene matches. Germline V gene sequence: CDR1 LGHDT, CDR2 YNNKEL (reference sequence). The CDR3 DNA is TGTGCCAGCAGCCACCACCAGGTGTCACTAGCGGGGGGGGAGACCCAGTACTTC. Its translation: CASSHHQVSLAGGETQYF.